The 5 T cell receptor beta chains below come from one sample, sequenced in a study of CD8+ T cells in alopecia areata. After isolation, RNA underwent reverse transcription to generate cDNA as the sequencing template. Measured with immunoSEQ multiplex PCR; TCRdb has only the in-frame clones, and not every one. The table records about 110,000 clones, roughly 84% of them present only once. Noted treatment: oral pan-JAK inhibitor, 5-10 mg twice daily. The source was CD8+ T cells sorted from blood, collected at week 24, from a patient treated with tofacitinib. The receptor source for this set is a human donor with alopecia areata.

The chain combines TRBV5-1 with TRBJ2-7, with TRBD1 matching over 7 bases. Germline loops: CDR1 SGHRS, CDR2 YFSETQ. The junction had 11 bases not matched to a gene; V was cut back by 4 bases and J by 1 base. The CDR3 spans 16 residues. As DNA, the CDR3 is TGCGCCAGCAGCCCTCGAACCGGGACAGTATCCTACGAGCAGTACTTC. Protein product: CASSPRTGTVSYEQYF.

The CDR3, as DNA: TGTGCCAGCAGTGGGATAGCGGGGGGTCCCGAAAAAAACATTCAGTACTTC. Encoded protein: CASSGIAGGPEKNIQYF. This rearrangement joins TRBV2 to TRBJ2-4; TRBD2 matches at 10 bases. CDR3 size: 17 residues. The trim removed 4 bases at V and 4 bases at J, leaving 10 bases unmatched. Germline loops: CDR1 SNHLY, CDR2 FYNNEI.

The V call is TRBV7-9, the J call TRBJ2-3; D uncertain. The V and J ends lost 5 bases and 1 base respectively, with 10 bases between them. Per germline, CDR1 SEHNR and CDR2 FQNEAQ (reference sequence). CDR3 length: 14 residues. Here the CDR3 reads CASSPIPRTDTQYF. CDR3 sequence (DNA): TGTGCCAGCAGCCCTATACCACGCACAGATACGCAGTATTTT.

Worth noting for this clone: Additional DNA sequences in this sample encode the identical CDR3. V is TRBV5-1 and J is TRBJ2-7; no clear D. From germline, CDR1 is SGHRS and CDR2 YFSETQ. There are 13 residues in the CDR3. V lost 0 bases and J lost 0, with 4 bases in between. CDR3 sequence: CASSLEGSYEQYF. CDR3 coding DNA: TGCGCCAGCAGCTTGGAAGGCTCCTACGAGCAGTACTTC.

The chain couples TRBV6-6 to TRBJ2-3; tentatively, D is TRBD2 (6 bases). Germline values: CDR1 MNHNY, CDR2 SVGAGI (reference sequence). Between the trimmed V and J ends, which lost 7 bases and 2 bases, there was a span of 19 bases. The CDR3 length is 16 residues. CDR3 loop: CASTTRSAGLTDTQYF. The CDR3 nucleotides read TGTGCCAGCACGACAAGGTCAGCGGGCCTCACAGATACGCAGTATTTT.